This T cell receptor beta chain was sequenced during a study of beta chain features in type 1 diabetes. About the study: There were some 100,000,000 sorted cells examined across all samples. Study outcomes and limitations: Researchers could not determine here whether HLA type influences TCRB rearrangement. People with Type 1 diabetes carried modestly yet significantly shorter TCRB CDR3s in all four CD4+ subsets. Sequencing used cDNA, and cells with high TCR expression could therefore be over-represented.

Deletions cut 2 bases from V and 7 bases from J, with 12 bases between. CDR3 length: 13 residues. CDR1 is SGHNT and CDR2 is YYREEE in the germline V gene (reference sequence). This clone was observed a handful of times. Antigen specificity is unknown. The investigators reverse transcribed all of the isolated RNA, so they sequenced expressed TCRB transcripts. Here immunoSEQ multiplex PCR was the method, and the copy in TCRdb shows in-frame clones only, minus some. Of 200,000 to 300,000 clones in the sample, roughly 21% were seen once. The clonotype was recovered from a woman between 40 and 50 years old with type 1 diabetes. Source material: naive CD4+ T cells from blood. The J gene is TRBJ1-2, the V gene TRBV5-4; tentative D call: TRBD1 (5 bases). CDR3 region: CASSFSGMGGYTF. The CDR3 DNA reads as TGTGCCAGCAGCTTTTCAGGGATGGGTGGCTACACCTTC. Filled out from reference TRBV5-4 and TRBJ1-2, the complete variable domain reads ETGVTQSPTHLIKTRGQQVTLRCSSQSGHNTVSWYQQALGQGPQFIFQYYREEENGRGNFPPRFSGLQFPNYSSELNVNALELDDSALYLCASSFSGMGGYTFGSGTRLTVV.